This T cell receptor (beta chain) was sequenced in a study of control samples from healthy donors and cancer patients (dated by TCRdb to 2019 to 2021). The library was prepared using the immunoSEQ multiplex PCR assay. The table comes from immuneACCESS by way of TCRdb, which keeps in-frame sequences with V and J called. Part of the clones is missing from these tables; in studies checked, under half for an unresolved V gene and the rest for unknown reasons. The sample data list about 120,000 clones, and roughly 92% of these were observed just once. The ten largest account for just under 0.6% of the sample. Reading from cysteine to phenylalanine, the CDR3 counts 12 amino acids. CDR3 DNA only is kept here, 36 bases in frame from base 1. CDR1 and CDR2 were assigned from the germline V gene (reference sequence) as MNHNY and SVGAGI. The trim is 10 bases for V and 4 bases for J, with a gap of 13 bases between the germline ends.

In the case of this clone: Its antigen is not yet known. No qualities accompany the bases; no much larger clone lies one base away.

The material sequenced was PBMCs. The clonotype was recovered from a man at least 80 years old with head and neck cancer. The chain is made from TRBV6-6 and TRBJ1-1, with TRBD1 tentatively as D gene (6 bases match). CDR3 protein: CATAGGPTEAFF. The sequence in DNA is TGTGCCACCGCCGGGGGGCCCACTGAAGCTTTCTTT.